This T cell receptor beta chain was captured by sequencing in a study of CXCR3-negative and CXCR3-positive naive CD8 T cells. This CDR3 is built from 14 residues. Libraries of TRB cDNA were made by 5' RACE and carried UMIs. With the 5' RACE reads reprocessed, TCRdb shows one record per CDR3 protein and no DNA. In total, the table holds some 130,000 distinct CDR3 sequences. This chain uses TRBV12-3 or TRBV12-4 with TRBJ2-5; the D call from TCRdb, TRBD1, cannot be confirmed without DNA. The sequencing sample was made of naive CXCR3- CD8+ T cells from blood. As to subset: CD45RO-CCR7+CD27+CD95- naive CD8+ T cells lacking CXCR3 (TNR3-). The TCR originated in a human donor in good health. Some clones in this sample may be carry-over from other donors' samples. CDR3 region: CASSLGDRYTPQYF.